A selection of T cell receptor beta chains follows, all from one sample in a study of response to subunit inactivated influenza vaccine. TCRdb independently ran MiXCR on the RT-PCR reads; one entry per CDR3 protein. Of 180,000 or so distinct CDR3 sequences listed, approximately 12% are singletons. This sample was shared with a second study, whose subject was T cells expressing NK-cell markers.

The sequencing used CD8+ T cells sorted from PBMCs, collected 11 to 12 days after vaccination. Source of these receptors: a man aged 45-65 years who received an inactivated influenza vaccine. Both conserved end residues are part of each CDR3. The order of the fields is V gene, D gene, J gene, clone size, CDR3 protein, CDR3 DNA. A D gene is named only where the DNA matches it firmly. Clone size appears in some rows only: once, few, many, or a class for an expanded clone.

>TRBV7-8|.|TRBJ2-1|few
CASSMGAKVEQFF
TGTGCCAGCAGCATGGGGGCCAAGGTTGAGCAGTTCTTC
>TRBV27|.|TRBJ2-4|.
CASSLLGQKNIQYF
TGTGCCAGCAGTTTATTAGGACAGAAAAACATTCAGTACTTC
>TRBV4-1|.|TRBJ1-1|few
CASSRSGTEAFF
TGCGCCAGCAGCAGGTCCGGGACTGAAGCTTTCTTT
>TRBV11-3|.|TRBJ1-5|.
CARPGGEPQHF
TGTGCCAGACCCGGGGGGGAGCCCCAGCATTTT
>TRBV6-5|TRBD2|TRBJ2-1|.
CASSYSPTLADYNEQFF
TGTGCCAGCAGTTACTCCCCGACGCTAGCGGATTACAATGAGCAGTTCTTC
>TRBV7-8|.|TRBJ2-3|.
CASSPGLEASTDTQYF
TGTGCCAGCAGCCCAGGGCTGGAGGCTAGCACAGATACGCAGTATTTT
>TRBV28|.|TRBJ1-2|many
CASSNRAELYGYTF
TGTGCCAGCAGCAATAGGGCAGAACTCTATGGCTACACCTTC
>TRBV7-9|TRBD2|TRBJ2-1|many
CASSPQRGYNEQFF
TGTGCCAGCAGCCCCCAGCGGGGGTACAATGAGCAGTTCTTC
>TRBV7-1|TRBD2|TRBJ2-1|.
CARGSGLAGPGEQFF
TGTGCCAGGGGCTCGGGGCTAGCGGGTCCCGGTGAGCAGTTCTTC
>TRBV13|TRBD1|TRBJ2-4|.
CASSTGTGENIQYF
TGTGCCAGCAGCACCGGGACAGGTGAAAACATTCAGTACTTC
>TRBV9|TRBD1|TRBJ2-5|.
CASSAGTDQETQYF
TGTGCCAGCAGCGCGGGGACAGACCAAGAGACCCAGTACTTC
>TRBV5-6|TRBD1|TRBJ1-1|few
CASSVVGQGYTEAFF
TGTGCCAGCAGCGTCGTAGGACAGGGATACACTGAAGCTTTCTTT
>TRBV19|TRBD2|TRBJ2-1|.
CASSIGAGGHNEQFF
TGTGCCAGTAGTATAGGTGCGGGGGGGCATAATGAGCAGTTCTTC
>TRBV7-2|TRBD2|TRBJ2-1|.
CASNLGGVVEQFF
TGTGCCAGCAACCTTGGGGGGGTGGTTGAGCAGTTCTTC
>TRBV29-1|.|TRBJ1-5|many
CSCSDGSGQPQHF
TGCAGCTGCTCTGACGGGTCTGGTCAGCCCCAGCATTTT
>TRBV28|.|TRBJ2-1|many
CASSPKDEQFF
TGTGCCAGCAGCCCTAAGGATGAGCAGTTCTTC
>TRBV27|.|TRBJ1-5|.
CASSLIGGAESNQPQHF
TGTGCCAGCAGTTTAATAGGAGGGGCGGAAAGCAATCAGCCCCAGCATTTT
>TRBV6-1|.|TRBJ2-2|few
CASTAFWGDTGELFF
TGTGCCAGCACCGCGTTTTGGGGCGACACCGGGGAGCTGTTTTTT
>TRBV9|.|TRBJ2-5|few
CASSVGGGGETQYF
TGTGCCAGCAGCGTAGGTGGAGGAGGAGAGACCCAGTACTTC
>TRBV4-1|.|TRBJ1-1|.
CASSQKEVGNTEAFF
TGCGCCAGCAGCCAGAAAGAGGTGGGGAACACTGAAGCTTTCTTT